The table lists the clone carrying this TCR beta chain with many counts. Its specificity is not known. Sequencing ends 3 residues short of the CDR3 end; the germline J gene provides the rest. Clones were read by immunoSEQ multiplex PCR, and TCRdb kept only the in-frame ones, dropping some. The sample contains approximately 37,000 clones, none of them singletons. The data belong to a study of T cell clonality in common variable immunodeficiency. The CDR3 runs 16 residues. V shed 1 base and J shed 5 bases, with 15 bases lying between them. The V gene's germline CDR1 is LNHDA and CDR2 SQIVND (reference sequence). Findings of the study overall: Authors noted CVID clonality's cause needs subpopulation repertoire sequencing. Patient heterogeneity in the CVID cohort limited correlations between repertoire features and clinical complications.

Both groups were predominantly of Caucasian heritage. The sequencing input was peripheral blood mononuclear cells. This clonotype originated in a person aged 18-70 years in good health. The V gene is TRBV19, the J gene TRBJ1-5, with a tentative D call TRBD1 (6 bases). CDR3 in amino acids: CASSIVGGTQDQPQHF. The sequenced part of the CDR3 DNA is TGTGCCAGTAGTATAGTAGGAGGGACACAAGATCAGCCC.